The 28 T cell receptor beta chains reported below all come from one sample, sequenced in a study of blood T cell repertoires in COVID-19. The table came from immunoSEQ multiplex PCR; TCRdb's copy has only in-frame clones and leaves some out. The sample consists of about 210,000 clones, around 84% of them appearing once. The sequencing input was peripheral blood. These receptors originate from a man between 45 and 60 years old with active or convalescent COVID-19.

The gene calls are TRBV10-2 and TRBJ1-2; 9 nucleotides line up with TRBD1. Germline loops: CDR1 WSHSY, CDR2 SAAADI. The CDR3 consists of 17 residues. Unmatched junction bases numbered 7, after V lost 0 bases and J lost 2 bases. CDR3 region: CASSESGTGRRNYGYTF. The CDR3, as DNA: TGCGCCAGCAGTGAGTCTGGGACAGGGCGTCGAAACTATGGCTACACCTTC.

This chain joins TRBV6-2 or TRBV6-3 and TRBJ1-1, with 8 bases fitting TRBD1. Per the germline V gene, CDR1 is MNHEY and CDR2 is SVGEGT. Trimming cost V 4 bases and J 4 bases; bases outside gene matches: 17. This CDR3 is 18 amino acids long. The CDR3 region has the DNA TGTGCCAGCAGTTCGAACCCTCGAGGACAGGGTAGGGTCACTGAAGCTTTCTTT. Translating it yields CASSSNPRGQGRVTEAFF.

The V and J genes are TRBV6-2 or TRBV6-3 and TRBJ2-7; TRBD1 matches at 10 bases. Per germline, CDR1 MNHEY and CDR2 SVGEGT. The CDR3 length is 15 residues. Trimming cost V 4 bases and J 4 bases; bases outside gene matches: 7. CDR3 amino acids: CASSSWTGGMYEQYF. As DNA, the CDR3 is TGTGCCAGCAGTTCTTGGACAGGGGGGATGTACGAGCAGTACTTC.

The J gene is TRBJ2-1, the V gene TRBV4-1, with TRBD2 as a possible D gene (6 bases). V was shortened by 1 base and J by 5 bases, with 15 bases between the two germline ends. CDR1 MGHRA and CDR2 YSYEKL come from the germline V gene. This CDR3 has 16 amino acids. CDR3 sequence (DNA): TGCGCCAGCAGCCAAGGGAGGGGTGGGCTCCACAATGAGCAGTTCTTC. As protein: CASSQGRGGLHNEQFF.

The CDR3 region has the DNA TGCGCCAGCAGCCTGGGAATCCAAAGCGGGTATGGCTACACCTTC. Its protein is CASSLGIQSGYGYTF. The chain couples TRBV5-1 to TRBJ1-2, with D unresolved. Germline V CDR1 and CDR2: SGHRS, YFSETQ. This CDR3 region has 15 residues. Trimming removed 4 bases from V and 5 bases from J, with 18 bases in between.

The CDR3 protein is CASRVNKNTEAFF. As DNA, the CDR3 is TGTGCCAGCAGGGTGAACAAGAACACTGAAGCTTTCTTT. The chain combines TRBV6-5 with TRBJ1-1; D uncertain. This CDR3 is 13 amino acids long. CDR1 and CDR2 (germline): MNHEY, SVGAGI. Trimming shortened V by 6 bases and J by 1 base, and 9 bases separated the two germline ends.

This clone was seen a few times. Other DNA sequences in the sample encode the same CDR3. The J gene is TRBJ1-1, the V gene TRBV7-6; 8 nucleotides match TRBD1. Germline V lookup: CDR1 SGHVS, CDR2 FNYEAQ. The junction had 5 bases not matched to a gene; V was cut back by 5 bases and J by 0 bases. This CDR3 comprises 15 residues. Here the CDR3 reads CASSPWTGMNTEAFF. CDR3 sequence (DNA): TGTGCCAGCAGCCCCTGGACAGGGATGAACACTGAAGCTTTCTTT.

The chain uses TRBV6-6 and TRBJ2-7, with 7 bases that match TRBD2. The CDR3 is made up of 14 amino acids. V lost 8 bases and J lost 7; bases outside the gene matches: 14. Germline V gene lookup returns CDR1 MNHNY and CDR2 SVGAGI (reference sequence). The CDR3 sequence: CASAPSGASGEQYV. CDR3 bases: TGTGCCAGCGCCCCAAGCGGGGCCTCGGGGGAGCAGTACGTC.

A few counts support this clone. The chain employs TRBV9 and TRBJ2-7, with a possible D match to TRBD1 (5 bases). This CDR3 contains 13 residues. The germline V gene has CDR1 SGDLS and CDR2 YYNGEE. V lost 3 bases to trimming and J lost 6 bases, with 13 bases between them. The CDR3 protein is CASSASTGSEQYF. CDR3 nucleotide sequence: TGTGCCAGCAGCGCCTCAACAGGTAGCGAGCAGTACTTC. Full variable domain (remainder filled in from reference TRBV9 and TRBJ2-7): DSGVTQTPKHLITATGQRVTLRCSPRSGDLSVYWYQQSLDQGLQFLIQYYNGEERAKGNILERFSAQQFPDLHSELNLSSLELGDSALYFCASSASTGSEQYFGPGTRLTVT.

The rearrangement joins TRBV7-3 to TRBJ2-1, with a possible D match to TRBD1 (5 bases). V was clipped by 4 bases and J by 5 bases, with 12 bases between them. CDR3 length equals 14 residues. Germline V lookup: CDR1 SGHTA, CDR2 FQGTGA. This chain's CDR3 is CASSSIPRDNEQFF. In nucleotides, the CDR3 is TGTGCCAGCAGCTCAATCCCCAGGGACAATGAGCAGTTCTTC.

The chain couples TRBV5-8 to TRBJ1-2; 8 bases match TRBD1. The germline gives CDR1 SGHTS, CDR2 YDEGEE. The CDR3 spans 14 residues. V gave up 3 bases and J gave up 4 bases; unmatched junction bases: 5. The CDR3 DNA follows: TGTGCCAGCAGCTGGGACAGGCCGGCCTATGGCTACACCTTC. Its translation: CASSWDRPAYGYTF.

This rearrangement joins TRBV24-1 to TRBJ2-1; 12 bases map to TRBD2. From germline, CDR1 is KGHDR and CDR2 SFDVKD. The CDR3 extends over 16 amino acids. Trimming took 3 bases from V and 5 from J; bases not matched to a gene: 4. CDR3 amino acids: CATSDLAGGPNNEQFF. The DNA of the CDR3 is TGTGCCACCAGTGATCTAGCGGGAGGGCCCAACAATGAGCAGTTCTTC.

This clone was detected only a few times. The chain's CDR3 is CASSLSLAGGPPEEQFF. DNA of the CDR3: TGTGCCAGCAGTTTATCGCTAGCGGGGGGGCCTCCAGAGGAGCAGTTCTTC. The chain combines TRBV27 with TRBJ2-1; 12 bases map to TRBD2. This CDR3 comprises 17 residues. Per germline, CDR1 MNHEY and CDR2 SMNVEV (reference sequence). Germline trimming cut 0 bases from V and 10 bases from J; bases unmatched to any gene: 10.

This sequence joins TRBV11-2 and TRBJ2-2; 9 bases fit TRBD2. The CDR3 sequence is 17 residues long. V was pared by 4 bases and J by 5 bases, with 11 bases of the junction left unmatched. CDR1 is SGHAT and CDR2 is FQNNGV in the germline V gene. This CDR3 is CASSSPMRGRGTGELFF. The CDR3 DNA sequence: TGTGCCAGCAGCTCGCCTATGCGCGGGAGGGGAACCGGGGAGCTGTTTTTT. The complete variable domain, with remaining parts taken from reference TRBV11-2 and TRBJ2-2, reads EAGVAQSPRYKIIEKRQSVAFWCNPISGHATLYWYQQILGQGPKLLIQFQNNGVVDDSQLPKDRFSAERLKGVDSTLKIQPAKLEDSAVYLCASSSPMRGRGTGELFFGEGSRLTVL.

The count of this clone is one. The chain has TRBV6-5 and TRBJ2-5, with TRBD2 matching 8 bases. The germline V gene has CDR1 MNHEY and CDR2 SVGAGI. CDR3 length: 13 residues. Losses at the gene ends were 6 bases for V and 7 bases for J; bases not matched to a gene: 7. The CDR3 protein is CASRGTSLGTQYF. Here the CDR3 DNA reads TGTGCCAGCAGAGGGACTAGTCTTGGGACCCAGTACTTC.

V is TRBV5-8 and J is TRBJ1-6; TRBD1 is a possible D gene (6 bases). CDR1 is SGHTS and CDR2 is YDEGEE in the germline V gene. V lost 7 bases and J lost 8, with 13 bases in between. The CDR3 contains 13 residues. The CDR3 coding sequence is TGTGCCAGCCACAGGGTGCGCGATTCACCCCTCCACTTT. As protein: CASHRVRDSPLHF.

This clone was seen only once. The rearrangement uses TRBV27 and TRBJ2-1, with D hard to call. CDR3 size: 15 residues. Germline CDR1 is MNHEY and CDR2 is SMNVEV (reference sequence). V was trimmed by 6 bases and J by 3 bases, leaving 15 bases between them. CDR3 protein: CASRVQSAGYNEQFF. The DNA of the CDR3 is TGTGCCAGCAGAGTTCAAAGTGCAGGCTACAATGAGCAGTTCTTC.

The chain couples TRBV7-2 to TRBJ1-3; unclear D gene. The CDR3 contains 16 residues. Trimming removed 1 base at V and 0 bases at J, with 10 bases between. Germline CDR1 is SGHTA and CDR2 is FQGNSA. CDR3 protein: CASSLERARSGNTIYF. CDR3 in DNA: TGTGCCAGCAGCTTAGAGAGAGCCCGCTCTGGAAACACCATATATTTT.

This clone has more than one count but fewer than ten. This rearrangement joins TRBV6-5 to TRBJ2-7; 10 bases match TRBD1. CDR3 length: 15 amino acids. Germline V gene lookup returns CDR1 MNHEY and CDR2 SVGAGI. With V trimmed by 5 bases and J by 1 base, 5 bases remained unmatched. The CDR3, as DNA: TGTGCCAGCAGTCACGGACAGGGGGAATCCTACGAGCAGTACTTC. Protein product: CASSHGQGESYEQYF.

This rearrangement joins TRBV20-1 to TRBJ1-5; D is possibly TRBD1 (6 bases). The CDR3 runs 13 residues. The germline V gene encodes CDR1 DFQATT and CDR2 SNEGSKA (reference sequence). Trimming took 3 bases from V and 5 from J, leaving 11 bases between them. CDR3 region: CSASTGRDQPQHF. For the CDR3, the DNA is TGCAGTGCTAGTACAGGGCGCGATCAGCCCCAGCATTTT.

Worth noting for this clone: Additional DNA sequences in this sample encode the identical CDR3. The chain has TRBV9 and TRBJ2-3; 13 nucleotides align to TRBD2. Germline CDR1 reads SGDLS; CDR2 reads YYNGEE. The ends lost 3 bases at V and 3 bases at J; junction bases unmatched: 4. CDR3 length: 16 amino acids. CDR3 in amino acids: CASSDGLAGETDTQYF. CDR3 DNA sequence: TGTGCCAGCAGCGACGGACTAGCGGGGGAGACAGATACGCAGTATTTT.

The rearrangement uses TRBV4-1 and TRBJ1-1; a weak D match, TRBD1 (6 bases). V gave up 2 bases and J gave up 4 bases, with 14 bases separating them. Looked up from germline, CDR1 is MGHRA and CDR2 is YSYEKL. The CDR3 consists of 15 residues. This CDR3 is CASSQSGARGTEAFF. Written as DNA, the CDR3 is TGCGCCAGCAGCCAATCAGGGGCGAGGGGCACTGAAGCTTTCTTT.

This chain uses TRBV5-6 with TRBJ1-6; possible D gene TRBD1, 5 bases. Trimming removed 0 bases from V and 6 bases from J, with 7 bases in between. CDR3 length: 14 amino acids. Germline loops: CDR1 SGHDT, CDR2 YYEEEE. DNA for the CDR3: TGTGCCAGCAGCTTGGGGACAAGTAATTCACCCCTCCACTTT. Translating it yields CASSLGTSNSPLHF.

The chain couples TRBV6-5 to TRBJ2-7, with TRBD1 matching 7 bases. The CDR3 consists of 14 residues. Germline assignment: CDR1 MNHEY and CDR2 SVGAGI. The V gene end was trimmed by 6 bases and the J gene end by 6 bases; junction bases not matched to a gene: 11. CDR3 nucleotides: TGTGCCAGCAGCCTCACCGGGACAGTAGGCGAGCAGTACTTC. It codes for CASSLTGTVGEQYF.

This rearrangement joins TRBV7-9 to TRBJ2-5; D perhaps matches TRBD2 (6 bases). Germline loops: CDR1 SEHNR, CDR2 FQNEAQ (reference sequence). This CDR3 is 12 amino acids long. Trimming left V 10 bases short and J 0 bases short, with 9 bases between. CDR3 in amino acids: CATRDYQETQYF. The CDR3 DNA sequence: TGTGCCACAAGGGACTACCAAGAGACCCAGTACTTC.

The CDR3 loop is CASSRAINTQYF. The CDR3 DNA is TGTGCCAGCAGCCGGGCTATTAATACGCAGTATTTT. V and J are TRBV6-2 or TRBV6-3 and TRBJ2-3; no reliable D call. CDR1 is MNHEY and CDR2 is SVGEGT in the germline V gene. V was clipped by 6 bases and J by 7 bases, with 11 bases between them. This CDR3 is 12 amino acids long.

The V and J genes are TRBV7-2 and TRBJ1-6, with D perhaps TRBD1 (6 bases). CDR1 is SGHTA, CDR2 FQGNSA, per germline. This CDR3 spans 12 amino acids. With 6 bases removed from V and 7 bases from J, the gap between germline ends came to 7 bases. The CDR3 spells CASSTGNSPLHF. CDR3 nucleotide sequence: TGTGCCAGCAGTACAGGGAATTCACCCCTCCACTTT.

This chain uses TRBV9 with TRBJ1-3, with TRBD1 matching 9 bases. Trimming cost V 3 bases and J 8 bases; bases outside gene matches: 6. The V gene's germline CDR1 is SGDLS and CDR2 YYNGEE. This CDR3 has 14 amino acids. DNA for the CDR3: TGTGCCAGCAGCGCAACAGGGGGCGCACACACCATATATTTT. It is translated as CASSATGGAHTIYF.